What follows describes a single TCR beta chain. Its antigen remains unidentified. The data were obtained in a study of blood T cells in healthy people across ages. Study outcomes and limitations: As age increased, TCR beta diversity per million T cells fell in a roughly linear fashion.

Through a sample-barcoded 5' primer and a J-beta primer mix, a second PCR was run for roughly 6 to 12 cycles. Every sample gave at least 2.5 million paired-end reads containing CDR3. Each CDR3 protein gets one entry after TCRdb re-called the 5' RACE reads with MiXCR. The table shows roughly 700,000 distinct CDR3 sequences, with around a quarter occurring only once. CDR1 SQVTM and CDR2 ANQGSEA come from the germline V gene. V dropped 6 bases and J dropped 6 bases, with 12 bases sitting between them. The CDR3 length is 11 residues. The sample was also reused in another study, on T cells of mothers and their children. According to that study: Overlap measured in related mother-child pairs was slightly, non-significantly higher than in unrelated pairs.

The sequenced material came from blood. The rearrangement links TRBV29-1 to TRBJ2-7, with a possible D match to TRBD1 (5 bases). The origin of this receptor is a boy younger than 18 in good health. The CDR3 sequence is CSVRLDTEQYF. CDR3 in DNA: TGCAGCGTAAGGCTGGACACCGAGCAGTACTTC.